The following is a T cell receptor beta chain sequence with its context. This clonotype showed up many times. This receptor's antigen is unknown. No per-base quality is available; no much larger clone lies one base away. This sample was taken from a study of early T cells in non-severe SARS-CoV-2 infection (dated by TCRdb to the early 2020s). Regarding the complete study: Because TCR sequencing was done on bulk RNA from unsorted whole blood, the alpha and beta chains could not be paired.

The full study reports these points: VDJdb matching was skewed toward anti-spike CD8 responses, so virus-specific expansions were likely underestimated and private and CD4 specificities were missed.

Library prep was done by 5' RACE. TCRdb names NextSeq 500 as the instrument used. In the TCR library protocol, unique molecular identifiers were attached to individual cDNA molecules to correct for PCR bias and sequencing error. Sequencing covered both TCR alpha and beta chains, and within each sample the abundances of alpha and beta sequences were tightly co-correlated. The authors' analysis ran thus. V gene, J gene and CDR3 annotation of TCR sequences was performed with Decombinator V4. Expanded TCRs were defined as changing significantly between any two time points under a Poisson model with p below 0.0001. Abundances of TCRs were expressed as counts per million after normalisation to the total number of TCRs sequenced in each sample. VDJdb, accessed 1 November 2021, was searched for CMV, EBV and SARS-CoV-2 annotated TCRs, with TCRs annotated for multiple antigens excluded. TCRdb handled the public reads itself, with Q25 trimming in fastp and clone calling in MiXCR, and kept productive beta chains. Rows with a matching CDR3 protein are joined into one entry that keeps the most common DNA and genes. Here the V and J calls rest on TCRdb's processing, not on the authors' analysis. The sample table holds roughly 75,000 distinct CDR3 sequences, of which approximately 12% were seen once. More than 3% of the sample belongs to the ten largest clones.

A case-control design nested within a healthcare worker cohort in London, UK, was used, with weekly nasopharyngeal swab PCR tests and blood sampling performed. Healthcare workers were enrolled in the week of the UK lockdown, from 23 to 31 March 2020, and were followed every week for up to roughly 16 weeks. The specimen sequenced was whole blood. The clonotype originates from an adult who was a healthcare worker with PCR-confirmed SARS-CoV-2 infection or an uninfected control (not recorded which).

This receptor has the CDR3 CASSLARASYNEQFF. The base sequence is TGTGCCAGCAGTTTGGCTAGGGCCTCCTACAATGAGCAGTTCTTC. Rearrangement joined TRBV28 to TRBJ2-1; the D gene cannot be resolved reliably. For CDR1 and CDR2, the germline V gene lists MDHEN and SYDVKM. Trimming costs V 3 bases and J 0 bases, and their ends lie 9 bases apart. The CDR3 holds 15 amino acids from the cysteine to the phenylalanine. Only CDR3 DNA remains: 45 bases, in frame from the first base.